The 12 T cell receptor beta chains given below trace back to one sample, sequenced in a study of glioma-infiltrating T cells. The iRepertoire nested amplicon-rescue multiplex PCR amplified TCR alpha and beta CDR3s from RNA. TCRdb re-called the multiplex PCR reads with MiXCR, one entry per CDR3 protein. The data show about 130,000 distinct CDR3 sequences, with 20% to 25% seen just once and nearly 15% held by the top ten. Sequenced: glioma tissue, nonneoplastic brain tissue, or PBMCs (not recorded which). These TCRs come from a human donor with low-grade glioma or glioblastoma, undergoing nonglioma brain surgery, or in good health (not recorded which).

This clonotype has at least ten counts. The CDR3 DNA follows: TGTGCCAGCAGTTTTCCAGGGACATACGAGCAGTACTTC. It specifies CASSFPGTYEQYF. The chain uses TRBV28 and TRBJ2-7; D might be TRBD1 (6 bases). Trimming left V 3 bases short and J 4 bases short, with 10 bases between. Germline CDR1 MDHEN, CDR2 SYDVKM. CDR3 length equals 13 residues. Full variable domain (rest looked up from reference TRBV28 and TRBJ2-7): DVKVTQSSRYLVKRTGEKVFLECVQDMDHENMFWYRQDPGLGLRLIYFSYDVKMKEKGDIPEGYSVSREKKERFSLILESASTNQTSMYLCASSFPGTYEQYFGPGTRLTVT.

This clonotype was detected once. This chain links TRBV7-2 with TRBJ2-1; maybe TRBD1 (6 bases). Trimming took 8 bases from V and 3 from J, leaving 17 bases between them. The CDR3 runs to 15 residues. CDR1 and CDR2 from the germline V gene are SGHTA and FQGNSA. CDR3 nucleotides: TGTGCCAGCGGCGAGAGACAGGACCACTACAATGAGCAGTTCTTC. It specifies CASGERQDHYNEQFF. Variable domain in full (rest from reference TRBV7-2 and TRBJ2-1): GAGVSQSPSNKVTEKGKDVELRCDPISGHTALYWYRQSLGQGLEFLIYFQGNSAPDKSGLPSDRFSAERTGGSVSTLTIQRTQQEDSAVYLCASGERQDHYNEQFFGPGTRLTVL.

This clonotype was detected ten times or more. The chain combines TRBV6-6 with TRBJ2-7; TRBD2 might be the D (6 bases). V shed 0 bases and J shed 2 bases, with 14 bases lying between them. The CDR3 extends over 16 amino acids. The germline CDR1 and CDR2 sequences are MNHNY and SVGAGI (reference sequence). The CDR3 DNA sequence: TGTGCCAGCAGTTACTCCCTTAGCGGATACACCTACGAGCAGTACTTC. This gives the protein CASSYSLSGYTYEQYF.

The sample holds a few counts of this clonotype. CDR3 coding DNA: TGTGCCTGGAGTAACAGTTATGGCTACACCTTC. This sequence encodes CAWSNSYGYTF. This chain uses TRBV30 with TRBJ1-2; D unclear. This CDR3 region has 11 residues. V lost 2 bases to trimming and J lost 5 bases, with 6 bases between them. CDR1 is GTSNPN, CDR2 SVGIG, per germline (reference sequence).

In the case of this clonotype: One base away lies a much larger clone, so this may be a sequencing read error. The J gene is TRBJ1-2, the V gene TRBV29-1; D might be TRBD1 (6 bases). CDR1 SQVTM and CDR2 ANQGSEA come from the germline V gene. Deletions cut 1 base from V and 4 bases from J, with 19 bases between. The CDR3 runs to 16 residues. The CDR3 DNA reads as TGCAGCGTTGAAGTGTTGGACAGTGGGCGCGGCTATGGCTACACCTTC. Translation: CSVEVLDSGRGYGYTF.

On this clonotype: The junction departs from the called germline gene at one end, perhaps through a read error. The chain carries TRBV20-1 and TRBJ2-1; 8 bases map to TRBD2. CDR1 and CDR2 (germline): DFQATT, SNEGSKA (reference sequence). This CDR3 spans 14 amino acids. CDR3 coding DNA: TGCAGTGCTAGGGAACTAGCGGCCTTCGGGGAGCAGCTCTTC. Translating gives CSARELAAFGEQLF.

This clonotype appeared many times. The junction does not match germline at one end; this may be a read error. The V gene is TRBV19, the J gene TRBJ2-1; 9 bases are shared with TRBD1. This CDR3 comprises 14 residues. Germline V gives CDR1 LNHDA, CDR2 SQIVND (reference sequence). The CDR3 DNA is TGTGCCAATAGTCTAACAGGGGGCCTCAATGAGCAGTTCTTC. Its translation: CANSLTGGLNEQFF.

This clonotype occurred many times. The chain couples TRBV24-1 to TRBJ2-7; possible D gene TRBD2, 6 bases. Germline CDR1 is KGHDR and CDR2 is SFDVKD. Trimming cost V 3 bases and J 0 bases, with 11 bases left between them. CDR3 length: 15 amino acids. CDR3 sequence reads: CATSDPNGSSYEQYF. In DNA form, the CDR3 reads TGTGCCACCAGTGATCCAAACGGGAGCTCCTACGAGCAGTACTTC.

This clonotype was found many times. V is TRBV6-1 and J is TRBJ2-1; perhaps TRBD2 as D (6 bases). The germline CDR1 and CDR2 sequences are MNHNS and SASEGT. V was pared by 6 bases and J by 6 bases, with 18 bases between. The CDR3 is 15 amino acids. Written as DNA, the CDR3 is TGTGCCAGCAGACGAAGACAACCGGGACTCAATGAGCAGTTCTTC. Protein sequence: CASRRRQPGLNEQFF.

This clonotype was observed many times. V usage is TRBV4-1 and J usage is TRBJ2-7, with TRBD1 as a possible D gene (5 bases). The germline gives CDR1 MGHRA, CDR2 YSYEKL. The V end was cut by 5 bases, the J end by 3 bases, with 14 bases between. The CDR3 loop spans 14 amino acids. The CDR3 loop reads CASSKLTGLYEQYF. Written as DNA, the CDR3 is TGCGCCAGCAGCAAACTCACAGGTCTCTACGAGCAGTACTTC.

The rearrangement joins TRBV7-2 to TRBJ2-4; 13 bases are a match to TRBD2. This CDR3 has 16 residues. Germline V gene sequence: CDR1 SGHTA, CDR2 FQGNSA. The V segment lost 0 bases and the J segment 9 bases; nucleotides outside the gene matches: 5. CDR3: CASSLALAGGPSIQYF. The CDR3 DNA follows: TGTGCCAGCAGCTTAGCACTAGCGGGAGGGCCTAGCATTCAGTACTTC.

This clonotype was detected ten times or more. This sequence joins TRBV4-3 and TRBJ1-1; 8 bases match TRBD1. The V gene end was trimmed by 0 bases and the J gene end by 5 bases; junction bases not matched to a gene: 8. This CDR3 spans 16 amino acids. Germline CDR1 LGHNA, CDR2 YSLEER. As DNA, the CDR3 is TGCGCCAGCAGCCAAGATCTCCAGGGGGCAAAAACTGAAGCTTTCTTT. Its translation is CASSQDLQGAKTEAFF.